This T cell receptor (beta chain) is drawn from a study of T-cell memory formation after mild COVID-19. In its sample, this clonotype was seen a few times. Its target is unknown. V lost 6 bases and J 0 bases, leaving 10 bases between the germline ends. The CDR3 is 14 residues long. From germline, CDR1 is MNHEY and CDR2 SVGEGT. MiXCR, applied by TCRdb to the 5' RACE reads, yields one record per CDR3 protein. This table holds 130,000 to 150,000 distinct CDR3 sequences, 19% found once. Regarding the study as a whole: There were some responding clones in pre-infection memory, which suggested that cross-reactive memory had joined.

The clonotype originates from an adult woman who had mild COVID-19 (a few samples of this study predate the infection). Cell type and time point are not known. The chain joins TRBV6-2 or TRBV6-3 to TRBJ2-3; weak D call: TRBD2 (5 bases). What was sequenced was PBMCs or a T cell subset sorted from them (not recorded which). The CDR3 region is CASSRGKSTDTQYF. The CDR3, as DNA: TGTGCCAGCAGCCGAGGGAAAAGCACAGATACGCAGTATTTT.